This T cell receptor beta chain was identified in a study of beta chain features in type 1 diabetes. Study results and limitations: Shorter templates might be favored by PCR, and equally so in patients and in controls. The study found moderately but significantly shorter TCRB CDR3s in all four CD4+ subsets of Type 1 diabetes patients.

The CDR3 is 13 amino acids. The ends lost 11 bases at V and 4 bases at J; junction bases unmatched: 9. The germline gives CDR1 ENHRY, CDR2 SYGVKD. The investigators reverse transcribed all of the isolated RNA, so they sequenced expressed TCRB transcripts. Method: immunoSEQ multiplex PCR; TCRdb's copy keeps in-frame clones and lacks some. The table records some 120,000 clones, 15% to 20% of them present only once. About this clone: Antigen specificity is unknown.

The source material was central memory CD4+ T cells from blood. V is TRBV10-3 and J is TRBJ2-3; 7 nucleotides match TRBD2. The source of this sequence is a man between 18 and 35 years old with type 1 diabetes. CDR3 coding DNA: TGTGCCGTTGGGACTACCCCCGCAGATACGCAGTATTTT. Its protein product is CAVGTTPADTQYF.